A selection of T cell receptor beta chains follows, all from one sample in a study of CD8+ T cells in alopecia areata. Sequenced by immunoSEQ multiplex PCR; TCRdb stores in-frame clones only, minus some. The data show 120,000 or so clones, with around 50% seen just once and roughly a tenth held by the top ten. The sequenced material came from NKG2D-low CD8+ T cells sorted from blood. The receptors originated from a human donor with alopecia areata. Both conserved end residues are part of each CDR3. Each record gives: J gene, clone size, V gene, D gene, CDR3 DNA, CDR3 protein. The D gene is left open where the match is weak. Where a row states a size, it is once, few, many or the class of an expanded clone; other rows omit it.

j_gene: TRBJ1-1; abundance: many; v_gene: TRBV28; d_gene: NA; CDR3nt: TGTGCCAGCAGACCAGACATGGGGAACCTGAACACTGAAGCTTTCTTT; CDR3aa: CASRPDMGNLNTEAFF
j_gene: TRBJ1-6; abundance: NA; v_gene: TRBV27; d_gene: NA; CDR3nt: TGTGCCAGCAGTTGGGGGTTTCTAGGGGATTCACCCCTCCACTTT; CDR3aa: CASSWGFLGDSPLHF
j_gene: TRBJ2-1; abundance: few; v_gene: TRBV29-1; d_gene: TRBD1; CDR3nt: TGCAGCGTTCTGACAGGGAGCTCCTACAATGAGCAGTTCTTC; CDR3aa: CSVLTGSSYNEQFF
j_gene: TRBJ2-1; abundance: few; v_gene: TRBV29-1; d_gene: TRBD2; CDR3nt: TGCAGCGTTGCCGGGACTAGCGAGAGCTCCTACAATGAGCAGTTCTTC; CDR3aa: CSVAGTSESSYNEQFF
j_gene: TRBJ2-3; abundance: few; v_gene: TRBV28; d_gene: NA; CDR3nt: TGTGCCAGCAGTTCAGACAGGAGCGCAGACACAGATACGCAGTATTTT; CDR3aa: CASSSDRSADTDTQYF
j_gene: TRBJ2-3; abundance: NA; v_gene: TRBV28; d_gene: NA; CDR3nt: TGTGCCAGCACTCCCCCGTGGGCGACTAATACGCAGTATTTT; CDR3aa: CASTPPWATNTQYF
j_gene: TRBJ2-5; abundance: few; v_gene: TRBV7-9; d_gene: TRBD2; CDR3nt: TGTGCTGGGGGGGTCGGTGAGACCCAGTACTTC; CDR3aa: CAGGVGETQYF
j_gene: TRBJ2-1; abundance: NA; v_gene: TRBV4-1; d_gene: NA; CDR3nt: TGCGCCAGCAGCCAAGCGGCGGTTAATGAGCAGTTCTTC; CDR3aa: CASSQAAVNEQFF
j_gene: TRBJ2-6; abundance: once; v_gene: TRBV27; d_gene: NA; CDR3nt: TGTGCCAGCACCCCAGGTTCCGGGGCCAACGTCCTGACTTTC; CDR3aa: CASTPGSGANVLTF
j_gene: TRBJ2-5; abundance: NA; v_gene: TRBV29-1; d_gene: TRBD2; CDR3nt: TGCAGCGTTGGACTAGCGGCTGCTCAAGAGACCCAGTACTTC; CDR3aa: CSVGLAAAQETQYF
j_gene: TRBJ2-1; abundance: NA; v_gene: TRBV27; d_gene: TRBD2; CDR3nt: TGTGCCACCGGTGGGGGGGGGTCCTACAATGAGCAGTTCTTC; CDR3aa: CATGGGGSYNEQFF
j_gene: TRBJ2-1; abundance: few; v_gene: TRBV7-9; d_gene: NA; CDR3nt: TGTGCCAGCAAGGACGGAAGCTCCTACAATGAGCAGTTCTTC; CDR3aa: CASKDGSSYNEQFF
j_gene: TRBJ2-1; abundance: NA; v_gene: TRBV11-2; d_gene: NA; CDR3nt: TGTGCCAGCAGCTCTCCAAGCGAAGGCGAGCAGTTCTTC; CDR3aa: CASSSPSEGEQFF
j_gene: TRBJ1-2; abundance: NA; v_gene: TRBV27; d_gene: TRBD1; CDR3nt: TGTGCCAGCAAGAGCAGGGGGTCTGGCTACACCTTC; CDR3aa: CASKSRGSGYTF
j_gene: TRBJ2-1; abundance: NA; v_gene: TRBV29-1; d_gene: NA; CDR3nt: TGCAGCGTTGTTGAGGACGAGCAGTTCTTC; CDR3aa: CSVVEDEQFF
j_gene: TRBJ2-7; abundance: few; v_gene: TRBV5-1; d_gene: NA; CDR3nt: TGCGCCAGCAGCTTCCGAGGTCTCGAGCAGTACTTC; CDR3aa: CASSFRGLEQYF
j_gene: TRBJ1-1; abundance: NA; v_gene: TRBV5-1; d_gene: NA; CDR3nt: TGCGCCAGCAGCTTCGGGTCTAACACTGAAGCTTTCTTT; CDR3aa: CASSFGSNTEAFF
j_gene: TRBJ2-7; abundance: NA; v_gene: TRBV23-1; d_gene: NA; CDR3nt: TGCGCCAGCAGTCAGGAGGGTCAGGGACCGAGCTCCTACGAGCAGTACTTC; CDR3aa: CASSQEGQGPSSYEQYF
j_gene: TRBJ1-5; abundance: few; v_gene: TRBV7-8; d_gene: NA; CDR3nt: TGTGCCAGCACCCGAGGGGCCCATAGCAATCAGCCCCAGCATTTT; CDR3aa: CASTRGAHSNQPQHF
j_gene: TRBJ2-1; abundance: NA; v_gene: TRBV30; d_gene: NA; CDR3nt: TGTGCCTGGTCGGGACTTCTCGAGAATTACAATGAGCAGTTCTTC; CDR3aa: CAWSGLLENYNEQFF
j_gene: TRBJ2-2; abundance: NA; v_gene: TRBV28; d_gene: NA; CDR3nt: TGTGCCAGCAGTGGGTTTGAGGGCAGCACCGGGGAGCTGTTTTTT; CDR3aa: CASSGFEGSTGELFF
j_gene: TRBJ2-1; abundance: NA; v_gene: TRBV27; d_gene: NA; CDR3nt: TGTGCCAGCAGTTCGGCTCCCGCTAGCAGAGAGCAGTTCTTC; CDR3aa: CASSSAPASREQFF
j_gene: TRBJ1-2; abundance: NA; v_gene: TRBV5-1; d_gene: TRBD1; CDR3nt: TGCGCCAGCAGCTTTAGACAGGGAAGTGGCTACACCTTC; CDR3aa: CASSFRQGSGYTF
j_gene: TRBJ2-1; abundance: NA; v_gene: TRBV27; d_gene: NA; CDR3nt: TGTGCCAGCAGTCCGGACGGGACGGGACAGCAGTTCTTC; CDR3aa: CASSPDGTGQQFF
j_gene: TRBJ1-4; abundance: NA; v_gene: TRBV2; d_gene: NA; CDR3nt: TGTGCCAGCATCGGGCGTGAAAAACTGTTTTTT; CDR3aa: CASIGREKLFF
j_gene: TRBJ2-7; abundance: NA; v_gene: TRBV11-2; d_gene: NA; CDR3nt: TGTGCCAGCAGCTTAGCAGGGGAGCAGTACTTC; CDR3aa: CASSLAGEQYF
j_gene: TRBJ2-4; abundance: few; v_gene: TRBV28; d_gene: NA; CDR3nt: TGTGCCAGCAGTGGCGGGCTAGCCAAAAACATTCAGTACTTC; CDR3aa: CASSGGLAKNIQYF
j_gene: TRBJ2-3; abundance: NA; v_gene: TRBV29-1; d_gene: TRBD2; CDR3nt: TGCAGCGTGTGGGGTGCGGGAGGGACAGATACGCAGTATTTT; CDR3aa: CSVWGAGGTDTQYF
j_gene: TRBJ2-7; abundance: NA; v_gene: TRBV7-9; d_gene: TRBD2; CDR3nt: TGTGCCAGCAGCTTGCGCGGGAGGGGCGAGCAGTACTTC; CDR3aa: CASSLRGRGEQYF
j_gene: TRBJ2-7; abundance: NA; v_gene: TRBV30; d_gene: TRBD1; CDR3nt: TGTGCCTGGAGTCTCGACAGGGGCTACGAGCAGTACTTC; CDR3aa: CAWSLDRGYEQYF
j_gene: TRBJ2-7; abundance: once; v_gene: TRBV5-1; d_gene: NA; CDR3nt: TGCGCCAGCAGCAGGCCTGCCTACGAGCAGTACTTC; CDR3aa: CASSRPAYEQYF
j_gene: TRBJ2-7; abundance: NA; v_gene: TRBV27; d_gene: NA; CDR3nt: TGTGCCAGCCGGATGGGGGAGGACGAGCAGTACTTC; CDR3aa: CASRMGEDEQYF
j_gene: TRBJ2-7; abundance: few; v_gene: TRBV29-1; d_gene: NA; CDR3nt: TGCAGCGGATACCGGGCCCCGGAGGAGCAGTACTTC; CDR3aa: CSGYRAPEEQYF
j_gene: TRBJ2-3; abundance: NA; v_gene: TRBV29-1; d_gene: TRBD1; CDR3nt: TGCAGCGTCCAAAGTACAGGGGGCGTGATGGATACGCAGTATTTT; CDR3aa: CSVQSTGGVMDTQYF
j_gene: TRBJ2-1; abundance: NA; v_gene: TRBV4-1; d_gene: TRBD2; CDR3nt: TGCGCCAGCAGCCAAGAGGTAGCGGGAGGGCCATTGGGGCAGTTCTTC; CDR3aa: CASSQEVAGGPLGQFF
j_gene: TRBJ2-3; abundance: NA; v_gene: TRBV27; d_gene: NA; CDR3nt: TGTGCCAGCAGTTCGGGACTTACAGATACGCAGTATTTT; CDR3aa: CASSSGLTDTQYF
j_gene: TRBJ2-1; abundance: NA; v_gene: TRBV29-1; d_gene: NA; CDR3nt: TGCAGCGTGGGAGTAGATAGCTCCTACAATGAGCAGTTCTTC; CDR3aa: CSVGVDSSYNEQFF
j_gene: TRBJ2-3; abundance: NA; v_gene: TRBV29-1; d_gene: NA; CDR3nt: TGCAGCGTTGAGCGAGATACGCAGTATTTT; CDR3aa: CSVERDTQYF
j_gene: TRBJ2-1; abundance: many; v_gene: TRBV10-3; d_gene: TRBD1; CDR3nt: TGTGCCATCGGACAGGGGTCTGACAATGAGCAGTTCTTC; CDR3aa: CAIGQGSDNEQFF